The present entry profiles one TCR beta chain with its context. The antigen remains unidentified. This entry is derived from a study of cytomegalovirus exposure and HLA in healthy donors. Whole-study context: HLA-typed donors were the source of tens of millions of unique TCRs, which an early data release held.

The PCR was carried out with 60 Vbeta primers and 13 Jbeta primers. Produced via immunoSEQ multiplex PCR; TCRdb's table is partial and in-frame only. This sample carries 150,000 to 200,000 clones, 80% of them seen once, and the ten largest clones take 4% to 5.5%. V lost 8 bases and J lost 0, with 13 bases in between. Per the germline V gene, CDR1 is SNHLY and CDR2 is FYNNEI. This CDR3 region has 15 residues. Study-wide findings and caveats: Per published accounts, TCR beta sequences correctly predicted the HLA-A and HLA-B alleles of most subjects.

V gene TRBV2 combines with J gene TRBJ1-4, with a tentative D call TRBD1 (6 bases). The receptor was isolated from a man aged 25 to 45 in good health and CMV-seronegative. Sequencing used PBMCs. This CDR3 reads CASLRQAATNEKLFF. The CDR3 region has the DNA TGTGCCAGCCTTAGACAGGCAGCAACTAATGAAAAACTGTTTTTT.